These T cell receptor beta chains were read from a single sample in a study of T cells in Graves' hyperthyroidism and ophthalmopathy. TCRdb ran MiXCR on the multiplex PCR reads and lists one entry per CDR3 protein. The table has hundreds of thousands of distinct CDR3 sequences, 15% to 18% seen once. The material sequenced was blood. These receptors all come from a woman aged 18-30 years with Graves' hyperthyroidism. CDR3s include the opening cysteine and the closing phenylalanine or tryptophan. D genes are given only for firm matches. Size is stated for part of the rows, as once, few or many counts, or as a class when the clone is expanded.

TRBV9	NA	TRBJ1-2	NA	TGTGCCAGCAGCGTTATTGGTGACGGCCGCCGGGGAGGCTACACCTTC	CASSVIGDGRRGGYTF
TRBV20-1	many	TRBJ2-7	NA	TGCAGTGCTAGACATTACAGGGAGCCCTACGAGCAGTACTTC	CSARHYREPYEQYF
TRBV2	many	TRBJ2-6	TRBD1	TGTGCCAGCAGTGCCCCGGGACAGGCATTCTCTGGGGCCAACGTCCTGACTTTC	CASSAPGQAFSGANVLTF
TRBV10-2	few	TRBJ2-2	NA	TGCGCCAGCAGTGATTCGGGATCTGCGAACACCGGGGAGCTGTTTTTT	CASSDSGSANTGELFF
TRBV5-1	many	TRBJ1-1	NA	TGCGCCAGCAGCTTACGGACACCCAACACTGAAGCTTTCTTT	CASSLRTPNTEAFF
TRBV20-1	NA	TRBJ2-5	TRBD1	TGCAGTGCGCGAGGGCTTACAGGGGACCAAGAGACCCAGTACTTC	CSARGLTGDQETQYF
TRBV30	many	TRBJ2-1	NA	TGTGCCTGGAACCCCCTGGGACCAACCCCCTACAATGAGCAGTTCTTC	CAWNPLGPTPYNEQFF
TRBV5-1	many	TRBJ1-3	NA	TGCGCCAGCAGCTTGGCGGCAGGGGCTGCCGGAAACACCATATATTTT	CASSLAAGAAGNTIYF
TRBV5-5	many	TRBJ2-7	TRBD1	TGTGCCAGCAGCGATACAGGGGGCGGCGAGCAGTACTTC	CASSDTGGGEQYF
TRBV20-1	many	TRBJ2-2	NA	TGCAGTGCCTCGGGGCAAGTGAACACCGGGGAGCTGTTTTTT	CSASGQVNTGELFF
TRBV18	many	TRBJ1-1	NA	TGTGCCAGCTCACCGAGGACAGAGAGAGAAGCTTTCTTT	CASSPRTEREAFF
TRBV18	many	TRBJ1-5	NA	TGTGCCAGCTCACCCCGGGCAGATAGCAATCAGCCCCAGCATTTT	CASSPRADSNQPQHF
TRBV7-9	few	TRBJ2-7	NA	TGTGCCAGCAGCCAAAGTGAGCAGGGTAAAGCCTACGAGCAGTACTTC	CASSQSEQGKAYEQYF
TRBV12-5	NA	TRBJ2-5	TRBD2	TGTGCTAGTGGTCTCACCGCTAGCGGGAACTTC	CASGLTASGNF
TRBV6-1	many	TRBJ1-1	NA	TGTGCCAGCAGCGTCACAGGGCCTGACACTGAAGCTTTCTTT	CASSVTGPDTEAFF
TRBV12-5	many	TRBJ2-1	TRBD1	TGTGCTAGTGGACAGGGGAAGATCGAGCAGTTCTTC	CASGQGKIEQFF
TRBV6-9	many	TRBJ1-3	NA	TGTGCCACCGGGCTCCCCTCTGGAAACACCATATATTTT	CATGLPSGNTIYF
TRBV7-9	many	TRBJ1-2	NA	TGTGCCAGCAGCTTAGCGTACGACGTTGGCTACACCTTC	CASSLAYDVGYTF
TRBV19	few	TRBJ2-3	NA	TGTGCCAGTAGTATCACGGCGGATACGCAGTATTTT	CASSITADTQYF
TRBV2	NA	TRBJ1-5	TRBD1	TGTGCCAGCAGTGAACGACAGGGGGAGGTGCGTCAGCCCCAGCATTTT	CASSERQGEVRQPQHF
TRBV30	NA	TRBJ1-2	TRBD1	TGTGCCTGGGGACCGGGACAGGGGGCGATTCATGGCTACACCTTC	CAWGPGQGAIHGYTF
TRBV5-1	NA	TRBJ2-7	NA	TGCGCCAGCAGCTTGGCCACAGGGAACTTTCCCCTCTACGAGCAGTACTTC	CASSLATGNFPLYEQYF
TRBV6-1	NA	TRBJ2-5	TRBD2	TGTGCCAGCAGTGGGACTAGCGGCCGGGAGACCCAGTACTTC	CASSGTSGRETQYF
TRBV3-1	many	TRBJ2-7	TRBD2	TGTGCCAGCAGCCCTGCTAATCGAGCGGGGGTTAACCGCTACGAGCAGTACTTC	CASSPANRAGVNRYEQYF
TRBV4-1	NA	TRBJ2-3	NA	TGCGCCAGCAGCCCGAGCGGAGGGGTTTCGGAAGATACGCAGTATTTT	CASSPSGGVSEDTQYF
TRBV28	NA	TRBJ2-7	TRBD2	TGTGCCAGCGGGAGCGTAGCGGGAGTTTCGTGGGAGCAGTACTTC	CASGSVAGVSWEQYF
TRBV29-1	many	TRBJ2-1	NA	TGCAGCGTTAGGGGATCTAGCGACCAAAGCTCCTACAATGAGCAGTTCTTC	CSVRGSSDQSSYNEQFF
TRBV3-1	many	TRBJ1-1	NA	TGTGCCAGCAGCCGGGAAGGGTTGGGATTGAACACTGAAGCTTTCTTT	CASSREGLGLNTEAFF
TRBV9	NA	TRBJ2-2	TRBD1	TGTGCCAGCAGCGTAGGGCAGGGGGCCGGGGAGCTGTTTTTT	CASSVGQGAGELFF
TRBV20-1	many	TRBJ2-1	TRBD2	TGCAGTGCGGCCCCTTGGGGGCGGGAGGACGTTAATGAGCAGTTCTTC	CSAAPWGREDVNEQFF
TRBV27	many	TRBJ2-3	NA	TGTGCCAGCACCCTAAGAACAGGGAGCACAGATACGCAGTATTTT	CASTLRTGSTDTQYF
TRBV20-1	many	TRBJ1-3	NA	TGCAGTGCTGGGGGTGCGTCTGGAAACACCATATATTTT	CSAGGASGNTIYF
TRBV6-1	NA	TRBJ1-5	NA	TGTGCCAGCAGTGACTCCTTCGGGCGGGGTAGCAATCAGCCCCAGCATTTT	CASSDSFGRGSNQPQHF
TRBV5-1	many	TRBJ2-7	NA	TGCGCCAGCAGCTTCGGAGAGGGGAGATCCTACGAGCAGTACTTC	CASSFGEGRSYEQYF
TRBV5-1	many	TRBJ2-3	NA	TGCGCCAGCACCGTAGGGCAGCAGAGCACAGATACGCAGTATTTT	CASTVGQQSTDTQYF
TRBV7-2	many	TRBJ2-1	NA	TGTGCCAGCAGCTACTGGAGGACGAACGGCGATGAGCAGTTCTTC	CASSYWRTNGDEQFF
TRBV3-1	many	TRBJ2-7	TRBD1	TGTGCCAGCAGCCGGAAGTGGGACAGGGTCCCCTACGAGCAGTACTTC	CASSRKWDRVPYEQYF
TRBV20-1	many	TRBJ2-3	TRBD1	TGCAGTGCTAGTAGTAATCGACAGGGAACAGATACGCAGTATTTT	CSASSNRQGTDTQYF
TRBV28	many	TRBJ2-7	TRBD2	TGTGCCTGCGGGGGAGGTGCGAGGGAGCAGTACTTC	CACGGGAREQYF
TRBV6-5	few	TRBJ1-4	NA	TGTGCCAGCAGTTACGGCGTGGCGAATGAAAAACTGTTTTTT	CASSYGVANEKLFF
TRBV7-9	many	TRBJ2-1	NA	TGTGCCACCCAAGGGCGGGACCACTCCTACAATGAGCAGTTCTTC	CATQGRDHSYNEQFF
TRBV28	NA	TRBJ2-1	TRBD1	TGTGCCAGCAGCCCAGGGGGTGGCAATGAGCAGTTCTTC	CASSPGGGNEQFF
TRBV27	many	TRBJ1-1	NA	TGTGCCAGCAGTTTAGGAGCTAACACTGAAGCTTTCTTT	CASSLGANTEAFF
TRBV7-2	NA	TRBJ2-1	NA	TGTGCCATCTCGGCCGGGACCAGCTCCTACAATGAGCAGTTCTTC	CAISAGTSSYNEQFF
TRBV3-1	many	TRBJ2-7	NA	TGTGCCAGCAGCCAAAGAGGACTCTCCTACGAGCAGTACTTC	CASSQRGLSYEQYF
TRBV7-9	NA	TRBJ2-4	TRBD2	TGTGCCAGCAGCCCGAGACTAGCGGAGTTAGCCAAAAACATTCAGTACTTC	CASSPRLAELAKNIQYF
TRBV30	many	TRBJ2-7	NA	TGTGCCTGGACCACAGGTAAAGGGCAGTACTTC	CAWTTGKGQYF
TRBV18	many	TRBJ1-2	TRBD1	TGTGCCAGCACCTCGACAGGGCGGTATGGCTACACCTTC	CASTSTGRYGYTF
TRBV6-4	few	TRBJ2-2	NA	TGTGCCAGCGGAATCAGGGAAGGGGACACCGGGGAGCTGTTTTTT	CASGIREGDTGELFF
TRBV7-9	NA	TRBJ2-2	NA	TGTGCCAGCAGCTCCGGGACATCCTACACCGGGGAGCTGTTTTTT	CASSSGTSYTGELFF
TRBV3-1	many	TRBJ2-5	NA	TGTGCCAGCAGCCAAGATAGTGGGCTAAAGGAGACCCAGTACTTC	CASSQDSGLKETQYF
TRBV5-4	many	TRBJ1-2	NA	TGTGCCAGCAGCCCCTGGTCAGGGGGCTACACCTTC	CASSPWSGGYTF
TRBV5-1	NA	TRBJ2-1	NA	TGCGCCAGCAGCTTGACAGTGGAAGTCAGTACCTCGAAGTTCTTC	CASSLTVEVSTSKFF
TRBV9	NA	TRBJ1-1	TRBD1	TGTGCCAGCAGCGTAGGGGACAGGGGGCACACTGAAGCTTTCTTT	CASSVGDRGHTEAFF
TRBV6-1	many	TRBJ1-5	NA	TGTGCCAGCAGTTCCCCTAGGGATCTACGCAATCAGCCCCAGCATTTT	CASSSPRDLRNQPQHF
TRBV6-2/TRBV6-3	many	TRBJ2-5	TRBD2	TGTGCCAGCACCCGGACTAGCGAGTTACAGACCCAGTACTTC	CASTRTSELQTQYF